The rows below give T cell receptor beta chains drawn from one sample of a study of T-cell reconstitution after alpha-beta-depleted transplantation in children. One entry per CDR3 protein, called by TCRdb with MiXCR from the PCR reads. In the table there are around 300,000 distinct CDR3 sequences, around 10% of which are singletons. The input for sequencing was PBMCs, taken before TCRalphabeta/CD19-depleted stem cell transplant. The source of these receptors is a boy under two years old with acute myeloid leukemia, due to receive a stem cell transplant. Each CDR3 is given with its conserved first and last residue. Some rows have no size entry. The others give once, few or many, or a class for an expanded clone.

size | length | V | CDR3
few | 15 | TRBV7-3 | CASSLGHSSNYGYTF
many | 15 | TRBV20-1 | CSARGAGPHLYEQYF
many | 15 | TRBV6-5 | CASTQLAGGINEQFF
many | 12 | TRBV30 | CARGQETNEQFF
many | 13 | TRBV5-1 | CASSWISGNTIYF
few | 15 | TRBV20-1 | CSASPGILHTDTQYF
many | 13 | TRBV12-3/TRBV12-4 | CASRAGGNNEQFF
many | 16 | TRBV29-1 | CSVEDPMTGRNYGYTF
many | 16 | TRBV4-3 | CASSQAVSGTTDTQYF
many | 16 | TRBV6-2/TRBV6-3 | CASGLQGKAGANVLTF
many | 15 | TRBV28 | CASRDQQGYNSPLHF
few | 15 | TRBV5-1 | CASSLGTVDGYGYTF
many | 15 | TRBV20-1 | CSARVTGGDYNEQFF
many | 15 | TRBV5-6 | CASRSERGPQETQYF
many | 15 | TRBV5-1 | CASTVPGLLYNEQFF
many | 15 | TRBV3-1 | CASSPGTGPGNTIYF
many | 19 | TRBV20-1 | CSARDLGSGGNPSYNEQFF
many | 14 | TRBV12-3/TRBV12-4 | CASTSSRSGNTIYF
many | 12 | TRBV5-4 | CASRLQGMAQYF
many | 17 | TRBV7-9 | CASSLGTGRPVEETQYF
few | 15 | TRBV21-1 | CASRHPGQGESPLHF
many | 13 | TRBV7-3 | CASSLNRDNEQFF
- | 15 | TRBV7-9 | CASSFGVPSYNEQFF
many | 15 | TRBV3-1 | CASSQGVAGKETQYF
few | 17 | TRBV5-1 | CASSLDFGGLVNTEAFF
many | 12 | TRBV20-1 | CSARDRGYGYTF
many | 14 | TRBV4-3 | CASSPLTPSTKQYF
few | 15 | TRBV6-2/TRBV6-3 | CASSYGDSSYNEQFF
many | 14 | TRBV28 | CASRFLDTPYEQYF
many | 14 | TRBV28 | CASSLAGQWETQYF
many | 14 | TRBV12-3/TRBV12-4 | CASSLGGANQPQHF
- | 14 | TRBV7-9 | CASSSGESNQPQHF
- | 16 | TRBV19 | CASSWTPPPSYNEQFF
- | 14 | TRBV7-8 | CASSLGLGSDEQYF
many | 13 | TRBV20-1 | CSAIGLAVETQYF
few | 14 | TRBV28 | CASSFAGSYNEQFF